These 8 T cell receptor beta chains came from one sample sequenced in a study of cytomegalovirus exposure and HLA in healthy donors. Use of 60 Vbeta and 13 Jbeta primers characterized the PCR. TCRdb's copy holds only in-frame clones and misses some; the assay was immunoSEQ multiplex PCR. The data show 90,000 or so clones, about three quarters seen once. Input material: PBMCs. The receptors shown here come from a female donor in good health and CMV-seronegative.

The gene calls are TRBV28 and TRBJ1-5; D is undetermined. The V and J ends lost 6 bases and 7 bases respectively, with 16 bases between them. The CDR3 totals 14 residues. Germline loops: CDR1 MDHEN, CDR2 SYDVKM. The CDR3 spells CASSPLRSGQPQHF. CDR3 DNA sequence: TGTGCCAGCAGCCCCCTAAGGAGCGGACAGCCCCAGCATTTT.

The V call is TRBV7-2, the J call TRBJ1-2, with 7 bases identical to TRBD1. This CDR3 contains 14 residues. Germline V CDR1 and CDR2: SGHTA, FQGNSA. The V and J ends lost 5 bases and 7 bases, in that order; junction bases with no gene match: 10. The CDR3 spells CASSQTRGRLGYTF. CDR3 bases: TGTGCCAGCAGCCAGACTAGGGGGCGTCTTGGCTACACCTTC.

V usage is TRBV29-1 and J usage is TRBJ2-5, with D perhaps TRBD1 (5 bases). Trimming cost V 3 bases and J 2 bases, with 13 bases left between them. The CDR3 is 14 amino acids. Per the germline V gene, CDR1 is SQVTM and CDR2 is ANQGSEA. The CDR3 region has the DNA TGCAGCGTTGACCCCGACAGAGCTCAAGAGACCCAGTACTTC. It codes for CSVDPDRAQETQYF.

The chain joins TRBV6-6 to TRBJ1-1; D not resolved. Trimming took off 6 bases at V and 1 base at J, with 15 bases between the two ends. In germline, CDR1 is MNHNY, CDR2 SVGAGI (reference sequence). The CDR3 covers 15 residues. CDR3 in amino acids: CASRPPEGRNTEAFF. The CDR3 coding sequence is TGTGCCAGCAGACCCCCTGAGGGCAGGAACACTGAAGCTTTCTTT.

The chain combines TRBV29-1 with TRBJ1-5; TRBD1 matches 9 bases. With V trimmed by 7 bases and J by 0 bases, 13 bases remained unmatched. This CDR3 spans 17 amino acids. Germline lookup yields CDR1 SQVTM and CDR2 ANQGSEA. DNA of the CDR3: TGCAGCGCTCCTTTACAGGGGGCGCCGGATAGCAATCAGCCCCAGCATTTT. This gives the protein CSAPLQGAPDSNQPQHF.

The chain uses TRBV5-1 and TRBJ1-5; the D gene is possibly TRBD1 (5 bases). The V end was cut by 4 bases, the J end by 0 bases, with 14 bases between. This CDR3 spans 16 amino acids. Germline V gene sequence: CDR1 SGHRS, CDR2 YFSETQ. The CDR3 spells CASSLQGGDSNQPQHF. The CDR3 DNA sequence: TGCGCCAGCAGCCTACAAGGAGGGGATAGCAATCAGCCCCAGCATTTT.

This sequence joins TRBV15 and TRBJ1-5; TRBD1 matches at 8 bases. CDR1 LNHNV and CDR2 YYDKDF come from the germline V gene (reference sequence). Germline trimming cut 0 bases from V and 2 bases from J; bases unmatched to any gene: 15. This CDR3 spans 20 amino acids. The CDR3 DNA reads as TGTGCCACCAGCAGAGATTTGGCGATCCTTCAGGGGGCGGGCAATCAGCCCCAGCATTTT. Its translation is CATSRDLAILQGAGNQPQHF.

The V gene is TRBV30, the J gene TRBJ1-3, with D possibly TRBD1 on 5 matching bases. This CDR3 region has 13 residues. The germline CDR1 and CDR2 sequences are GTSNPN and SVGIG (reference sequence). V lost 6 bases and J 7 bases, leaving 16 bases between the germline ends. Written as DNA, the CDR3 is TGTGCCTGTCCGGGGGTAGCTTGGAACACCATATATTTT. It is translated as CACPGVAWNTIYF.